What follows are 23 T cell receptor beta chains derived from one specimen sequenced in a study of shared clonotypes between healthy human individuals. Naivety among CD8 cells was defined by CD45RO negativity and positive CCR7 selection, thereby excluding terminally differentiated effector memory CD45RA+ cells. Repertoires were generated with immunoSEQ multiplex PCR, while TCRdb's copy carries only in-frame clones and drops some. Altogether some 2.1 million clones are present, 90% to 95% being singletons, with the ten largest covering about 1.6%. Source material: naive CD8+ T cells from PBMCs. These receptor sequences come from a young man in good health. Some clones in this sample may be carry-over from other donors' samples.

The CDR3 bases are TGTGCCAGCAGCTTAGTTAATCTACCCACCGGGGAGCTGTTTTTT. Its protein product is CASSLVNLPTGELFF. The gene calls are TRBV7-9 and TRBJ2-2, with D hard to call. The germline CDR1 and CDR2 sequences are SEHNR and FQNEAQ (reference sequence). The CDR3 runs to 15 residues. V gave up 1 base and J gave up 4 bases, with 10 bases separating them.

V is TRBV27 and J is TRBJ2-7; 10 nucleotides agree with TRBD1. Germline V gives CDR1 MNHEY, CDR2 SMNVEV (reference sequence). V was pared by 4 bases and J by 0 bases, with 9 bases of the junction left unmatched. The CDR3 extends over 17 amino acids. Here the CDR3 DNA reads TGTGCCAGCAGTTCAAAACCGGGACAGGGGAACTCCTACGAGCAGTACTTC. It translates to CASSSKPGQGNSYEQYF.

V and J are TRBV11-2 and TRBJ2-2; the D is unclear. The CDR3 length is 16 residues. Germline V lookup: CDR1 SGHAT, CDR2 FQNNGV. V shed 5 bases and J shed 2 bases, with 15 bases lying between them. The CDR3 bases are TGTGCCAGCAGCCCGAGCGCGAACCTCAACACCGGGGAGCTGTTTTTT. Amino acid sequence: CASSPSANLNTGELFF.

V usage is TRBV29-1 and J usage is TRBJ2-1; TRBD2 agrees at 7 bases. Germline V gene sequence: CDR1 SQVTM, CDR2 ANQGSEA. V lost 4 bases, J lost 5 bases, and 8 bases stayed unmatched. The CDR3 runs 14 residues. The CDR3 sequence is CSVVWASGHNEQFF. The CDR3 region has the DNA TGCAGCGTTGTGTGGGCTAGCGGTCACAATGAGCAGTTCTTC.

This clone showed up just once. The chain joins TRBV13 to TRBJ2-1; tentatively, D is TRBD1 (6 bases). CDR1 is PRHDT, CDR2 FYEKMQ, per germline (reference sequence). This CDR3 spans 16 amino acids. V was shortened by 4 bases and J by 0 bases, with 13 bases between the two germline ends. CDR3 bases: TGTGCCAGCAGCTCGGACAGAGTAAACTCCTACAATGAGCAGTTCTTC. It specifies CASSSDRVNSYNEQFF. Variable domain in full (rest from reference TRBV13 and TRBJ2-1): AAGVIQSPRHLIKEKRETATLKCYPIPRHDTVYWYQQGPGQDPQFLISFYEKMQSDKGSIPDRFSAQQFSDYHSELNMSSLELGDSALYFCASSSDRVNSYNEQFFGPGTRLTVL.

This chain connects TRBV2 to TRBJ2-7; 8 bases agree with TRBD2. V trimming: 8 bases; J trimming: 5 bases; junction bases outside the gene matches: 8. The CDR3 spans 13 residues. Germline V gene sequence: CDR1 SNHLY, CDR2 FYNNEI. CDR3 in amino acids: CASLGGREDEQYF. The CDR3 DNA follows: TGTGCCAGCCTCGGGGGGCGGGAGGACGAGCAGTACTTC.

V usage is TRBV7-9 and J usage is TRBJ2-7; TRBD1 matches 7 bases. V lost 3 bases and J lost 0; bases outside the gene matches: 8. The CDR3 has 16 residues. Germline V gene data show CDR1 as SEHNR and CDR2 as FQNEAQ (reference sequence). The CDR3 loop reads CASSFAGTENSYEQYF. DNA of the CDR3: TGTGCCAGCAGCTTTGCCGGGACAGAGAACTCCTACGAGCAGTACTTC.

V gene TRBV10-3 combines with J gene TRBJ2-7, with no clear D. The V end was cut by 7 bases, the J end by 2 bases, with 15 bases between. CDR3 length: 14 amino acids. Germline V lookup: CDR1 ENHRY, CDR2 SYGVKD. The CDR3 is CAINPGPLAYEQYF. The CDR3, as DNA: TGTGCCATCAATCCGGGCCCCTTGGCCTACGAGCAGTACTTC.

V and J are TRBV19 and TRBJ1-2; the match to TRBD1 covers 10 bases. V shed 5 bases, J shed 8 bases, and the junction held 8 bases outside the gene matches. Germline CDR1 LNHDA, CDR2 SQIVND (reference sequence). This CDR3 contains 14 residues. CDR3 coding DNA: TGTGCCAGTAGTCCTTGGACAGGGGGTTTCGGCTACACCTTC. This sequence encodes CASSPWTGGFGYTF. Supplemented by reference TRBV19 and TRBJ1-2, the full variable domain reads DGGITQSPKYLFRKEGQNVTLSCEQNLNHDAMYWYRQDPGQGLRLIYYSQIVNDFQKGDIAEGYSVSREKKESFPLTVTSAQKNPTAFYLCASSPWTGGFGYTFGSGTRLTVV.

V and J are TRBV9 and TRBJ1-1; 7 bases align to TRBD1. The V segment lost 0 bases and the J segment 3 bases; nucleotides outside the gene matches: 8. Germline V gene data show CDR1 as SGDLS and CDR2 as YYNGEE. The CDR3 loop spans 16 amino acids. The CDR3 sequence: CASSVGLGGEDTEAFF. DNA of the CDR3: TGTGCCAGCAGCGTAGGTCTAGGGGGCGAGGACACTGAAGCTTTCTTT.

The chain combines TRBV28 with TRBJ2-7; TRBD1 aligns across 9 bases. Germline V gene lookup returns CDR1 MDHEN and CDR2 SYDVKM. The trim removed 5 bases at V and 0 bases at J, leaving 5 bases unmatched. The CDR3 covers 15 residues. The CDR3 spells CASSPGTGLSYEQYF. The CDR3 DNA follows: TGTGCCAGCAGTCCCGGGACAGGGCTCTCCTACGAGCAGTACTTC.

The chain uses TRBV2 and TRBJ2-5, with D perhaps TRBD1 (6 bases). The V and J ends lost 9 bases and 2 bases respectively, with 19 bases between them. The CDR3 extends over 15 amino acids. The V gene's germline CDR1 is SNHLY and CDR2 FYNNEI. The DNA of the CDR3 is TGTGCCAGGGTTGAAAGGGGGTTTTCGCAAGAGACCCAGTACTTC. It specifies CARVERGFSQETQYF.

This clone has just one count. Other DNA sequences in the sample encode the same CDR3. The rearrangement uses TRBV27 and TRBJ2-7; D unclear. V lost 5 bases and J 1 base, leaving 9 bases between the germline ends. From germline, CDR1 is MNHEY and CDR2 SMNVEV (reference sequence). This CDR3 contains 13 residues. The CDR3 loop reads CASSPGRSYEQYF. In DNA form, the CDR3 reads TGTGCCAGCAGTCCCGGAAGGTCCTACGAGCAGTACTTC.

The chain links TRBV4-1 to TRBJ1-4; D ambiguous. The V end lost 4 bases, the J end lost 11 bases, and 11 bases lay between the germline ends. The length of the CDR3 is 12 residues. Germline-derived CDR1 and CDR2 are MGHRA and YSYEKL. The CDR3 reads CASSPPSWKLFF. Written as DNA, the CDR3 is TGCGCCAGCAGCCCTCCAAGTTGGAAACTGTTTTTT.

The chain carries TRBV27 and TRBJ1-1, with 8 positions matching TRBD1. The CDR3 runs to 17 residues. V dropped 5 bases and J dropped 3; count of bases not matched to a gene: 14. Germline CDR1 reads MNHEY; CDR2 reads SMNVEV (reference sequence). The CDR3 nucleotides are TGTGCCAGCAGTCCGAGACAGGGGCGAAGATGGGACACTGAAGCTTTCTTT. It specifies CASSPRQGRRWDTEAFF.

This clone appeared a single time. The V gene is TRBV28, the J gene TRBJ1-5; no clear D gene. Trimming cost V 7 bases and J 5 bases, with 9 bases left between them. The CDR3 spans 12 residues. Germline V gives CDR1 MDHEN, CDR2 SYDVKM. CDR3 sequence reads: CASTLGHQPQHF. As DNA, the CDR3 is TGTGCCAGCACCCTAGGGCATCAGCCCCAGCATTTT.

This chain joins TRBV7-9 and TRBJ2-5, with TRBD1 matching 7 bases. The DNA end is more similar to TRBJ2-7, so the J call may be wrong. CDR1 and CDR2 from the germline V gene are SEHNR and FQNEAQ (reference sequence). The length of the CDR3 is 14 residues. CDR3 protein: CASSFQTGYDEQYF. The CDR3 coding sequence is TGTGCCAGCAGCTTCCAGACAGGGTATGACGAGCAGTACTTC.

The genes are TRBV29-1 and TRBJ2-5; D remains ambiguous. Germline values: CDR1 SQVTM, CDR2 ANQGSEA. The CDR3 is made up of 10 amino acids. V lost 5 bases, J lost 4 bases, and 5 bases lay in between. The CDR3 here is CSVNGETQYF. The CDR3 coding sequence is TGCAGCGTTAACGGAGAGACCCAGTACTTC.

The V and J genes are TRBV19 and TRBJ1-1; D call uncertain. CDR1 and CDR2 from the germline V gene are LNHDA and SQIVND (reference sequence). This CDR3 spans 15 amino acids. Trimming left V 6 bases short and J 0 bases short, with 14 bases between. The CDR3 reads CASSRAPDMNTEAFF. In nucleotides, the CDR3 is TGTGCCAGTAGCCGGGCCCCCGACATGAACACTGAAGCTTTCTTT.

This clone was seen just once. The rearrangement uses TRBV10-2 and TRBJ1-2; D is undetermined. The CDR3 spans 11 residues. V was trimmed by 8 bases and J by 4 bases, leaving 8 bases between them. CDR1 and CDR2 (germline): WSHSY, SAAADI. The CDR3, as DNA: TGCGCCAGCGTTGACCCCTATGGCTACACCTTC. Residues: CASVDPYGYTF.

This rearrangement joins TRBV7-9 to TRBJ1-5; 9 bases fit TRBD1. Germline V lookup: CDR1 SEHNR, CDR2 FQNEAQ (reference sequence). Germline trimming cut 4 bases from V and 0 bases from J; bases unmatched to any gene: 13. This CDR3 spans 19 amino acids. The CDR3 loop is CASSSLGQGPESSNQPQHF. The CDR3 DNA is TGTGCCAGCAGCTCTCTAGGACAGGGGCCGGAATCTAGCAATCAGCCCCAGCATTTT.

The chain uses TRBV4-3 and TRBJ2-7; D is uncertain. The V gene's germline CDR1 is LGHNA and CDR2 YSLEER. The CDR3 covers 14 residues. V was shortened by 1 base and J by 3 bases, with 10 bases between the two germline ends. CDR3: CASSQGDGDYEQYF. CDR3 sequence (DNA): TGCGCCAGCAGCCAAGGGGATGGGGACTACGAGCAGTACTTC.

The V and J genes are TRBV29-1 and TRBJ2-2, with TRBD1 matching 10 bases. CDR1 SQVTM and CDR2 ANQGSEA come from the germline V gene. The CDR3 totals 20 residues. Unmatched junction bases numbered 17, after V lost 2 bases and J lost 2 bases. The CDR3 here is CSVEIGSGTGAYINTGELFF. CDR3 coding DNA: TGCAGCGTTGAAATCGGTTCGGGGACAGGGGCCTACATTAACACCGGGGAGCTGTTTTTT.